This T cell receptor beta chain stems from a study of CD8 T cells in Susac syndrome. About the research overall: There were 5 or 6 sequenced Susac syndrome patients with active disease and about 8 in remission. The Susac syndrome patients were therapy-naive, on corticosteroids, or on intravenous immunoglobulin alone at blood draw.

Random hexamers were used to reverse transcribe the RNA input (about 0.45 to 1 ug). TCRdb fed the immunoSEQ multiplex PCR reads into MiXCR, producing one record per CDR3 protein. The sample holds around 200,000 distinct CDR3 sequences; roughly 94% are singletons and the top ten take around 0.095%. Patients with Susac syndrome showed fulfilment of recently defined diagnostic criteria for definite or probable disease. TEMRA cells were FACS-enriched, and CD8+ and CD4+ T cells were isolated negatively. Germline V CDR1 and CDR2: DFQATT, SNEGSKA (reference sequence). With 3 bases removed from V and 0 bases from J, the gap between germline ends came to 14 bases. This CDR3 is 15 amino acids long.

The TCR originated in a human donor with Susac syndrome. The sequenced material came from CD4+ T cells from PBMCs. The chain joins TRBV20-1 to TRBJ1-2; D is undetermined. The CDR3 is CSASLPGLANYGYTF. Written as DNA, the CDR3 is TGCAGTGCTAGTCTCCCAGGTCTAGCTAACTATGGCTACACCTTC.